Below, 5 T cell receptor beta chains from the same sample are listed, as sequenced in a study of T-cell memory formation after mild COVID-19. In TCRdb, the 5' RACE reads were re-called with MiXCR into one record per CDR3 protein. In the table there are about 620,000 distinct CDR3 sequences, 15% to 20% of which are singletons. The sequenced material came from PBMCs or a T cell subset sorted from them (not recorded which). The receptor source for this set is an adult woman who had mild COVID-19 (a few samples of this study predate the infection). Cell type and time point are not known.

This chain joins TRBV6-5 and TRBJ2-1; D unclear. In germline, CDR1 is MNHEY, CDR2 SVGAGI. This CDR3 spans 15 amino acids. Trimming left V 0 bases short and J 5 bases short, with 11 bases between. The CDR3 DNA reads TGTGCCAGCAGTTACTCCGGCCTGAAAAACAATGAGCAGTTCTTC. Translating it yields CASSYSGLKNNEQFF.

This clonotype has only a few counts. V is TRBV4-3 and J is TRBJ2-3, with D maybe TRBD2 (6 bases). Germline CDR1 LGHNA, CDR2 YSLEER. With 1 base removed from V and 5 bases from J, the gap between germline ends came to 16 bases. This CDR3 is 16 amino acids long. DNA of the CDR3: TGCGCCAGCAGCCAAGGCCTAGGAGGGGCAATAGATACGCAGTATTTT. It yields the protein CASSQGLGGAIDTQYF.

This clonotype came up many times. V usage is TRBV12-3 or TRBV12-4 and J usage is TRBJ2-1; 10 bases are a match to TRBD2. The CDR3 is 12 amino acids. J gave up 10 bases and V 3 bases, and 0 bases lay outside the gene matches. This chain's CDR3 is CASSFSGGEQFF. In nucleotides, the CDR3 is TGTGCCAGCAGTTTTAGCGGGGGGGAGCAGTTCTTC.

This clonotype was seen a handful of times. This chain connects TRBV29-1 to TRBJ1-1, with a tentative D call TRBD1 (5 bases). Trimming cost V 5 bases and J 0 bases, with 22 bases left between them. The CDR3 loop spans 17 amino acids. Germline V CDR1 and CDR2: SQVTM, ANQGSEA. The CDR3 is CSVYRQPPLIMNTEAFF. The CDR3 nucleotides read TGCAGCGTTTACCGACAGCCCCCTCTCATAATGAACACTGAAGCTTTCTTT.

This clonotype was observed many times. V and J are TRBV27 and TRBJ2-7, with D tentatively TRBD2 (6 bases). Germline V gene lookup returns CDR1 MNHEY and CDR2 SMNVEV (reference sequence). The CDR3 spans 15 residues. V lost 5 bases and J lost 2, with 16 bases in between. Written as DNA, the CDR3 is TGTGCCAGCAGTCCACCGGGACGGGGGACCTACGAGCAGTACTTC. Translation: CASSPPGRGTYEQYF.